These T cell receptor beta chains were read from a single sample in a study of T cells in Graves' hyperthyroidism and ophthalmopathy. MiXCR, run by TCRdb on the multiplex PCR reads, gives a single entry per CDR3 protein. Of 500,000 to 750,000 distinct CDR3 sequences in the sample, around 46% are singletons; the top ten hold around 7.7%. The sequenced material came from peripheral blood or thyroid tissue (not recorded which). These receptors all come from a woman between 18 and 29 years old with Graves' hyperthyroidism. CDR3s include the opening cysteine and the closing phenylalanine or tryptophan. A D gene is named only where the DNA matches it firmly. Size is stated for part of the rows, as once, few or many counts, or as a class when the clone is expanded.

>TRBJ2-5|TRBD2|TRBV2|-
CVSSIGGETQYF
TGTGTCAGCTCGATCGGGGGGGAGACCCAGTACTTC
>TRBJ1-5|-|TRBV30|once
CAWSVRGRYSNQPQHF
TGTGCCTGGAGTGTACGGGGGCGATATAGCAATCAGCCCCAGCATTTT
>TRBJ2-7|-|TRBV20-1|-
CSATGLNSYNEQYF
TGCAGTGCTACCGGACTAAACTCCTACAATGAGCAGTACTTC
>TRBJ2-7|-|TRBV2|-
CASPSRYERYF
TGTGCCAGCCCCTCCCGCTACGAGCGGTACTTC
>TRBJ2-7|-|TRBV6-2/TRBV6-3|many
CASSFDSMVYEQYF
TGTGCCAGCAGTTTCGACTCGATGGTCTACGAGCAGTACTTC
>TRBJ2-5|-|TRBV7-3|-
CASSGSVDGELFFGETQYF
-
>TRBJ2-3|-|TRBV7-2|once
CASSLVTGGTDTQYF
TGTGCCAGCAGCTTAGTGACAGGCGGCACAGATACGCAGTATTTT
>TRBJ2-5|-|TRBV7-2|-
CASSSSYRETQYF
TGTGCCAGCAGCTCCTCCTACCGGGAGACCCAGTACTTC
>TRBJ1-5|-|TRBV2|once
CASKEEMGQPQHF
TGTGCCAGCAAGGAGGAAATGGGTCAGCCCCAGCATTTT
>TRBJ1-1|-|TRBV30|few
CAWSRFNTEAFF
TGTGCCTGGAGTAGATTCAACACTGAAGCTTTCTTT
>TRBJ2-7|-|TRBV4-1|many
CASSQDPRVSSYEQYF
TGCGCCAGCAGCCAAGACCCGAGGGTGAGCTCCTACGAGCAGTACTTC
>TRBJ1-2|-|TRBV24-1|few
CATSDFQNYGYTF
TGTGCCACCAGTGATTTCCAAAACTATGGCTACACCTTC
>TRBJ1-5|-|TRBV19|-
CASSIWGGSNQPQHF
TGTGCCAGTAGTATATGGGGGGGAAGCAATCAGCCCCAGCATTTT
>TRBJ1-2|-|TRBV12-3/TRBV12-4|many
CASRGGGNYGYTF
TGTGCCAGCAGGGGGGGAGGGAACTATGGCTACACCTTC
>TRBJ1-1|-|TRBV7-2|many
CASSLSLGTEAFF
TGTGCCAGCAGCTTAAGCTTGGGCACTGAAGCTTTCTTT
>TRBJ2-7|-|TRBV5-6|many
CANSLMGGASSEQYF
TGTGCCAACAGCTTGATGGGGGGCGCTTCCTCCGAGCAGTACTTC
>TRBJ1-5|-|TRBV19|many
CASRTVSNQPQHF
TGTGCCAGCCGGACAGTTAGCAATCAGCCCCAGCATTTT
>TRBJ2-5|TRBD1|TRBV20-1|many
CSADPTGLRETQYF
TGCAGTGCAGACCCGACAGGGCTGCGGGAGACCCAGTACTTC
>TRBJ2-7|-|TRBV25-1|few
CASSDVGTHRKSPYEQYF
TGTGCCAGCAGTGACGTCGGGACACATAGAAAATCCCCCTACGAGCAGTACTTC
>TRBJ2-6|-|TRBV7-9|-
CASSLERSGEPSGANVLTF
TGTGCCAGCAGCTTAGAGCGCTCGGGAGAACCTTCTGGGGCCAACGTCCTGACTTTC
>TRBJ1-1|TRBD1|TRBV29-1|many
CSVEEFGTGSTEAFF
TGCAGCGTTGAAGAATTCGGGACAGGGTCCACTGAAGCTTTCTTT
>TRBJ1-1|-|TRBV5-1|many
CASSLASGWNTEAFF
TGCGCCAGCAGCTTGGCTTCAGGGTGGAACACTGAAGCTTTCTTT
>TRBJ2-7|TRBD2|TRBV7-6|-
CASSPLAGGPWEQYF
TGTGCCAGCAGCCCACTAGCGGGAGGGCCCTGGGAGCAGTACTTC
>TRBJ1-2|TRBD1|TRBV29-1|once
CSASSLGILDRAGYGYTF
TGCAGCGCCAGCAGCTTGGGGATTTTGGACAGGGCCGGCTATGGCTACACCTTC
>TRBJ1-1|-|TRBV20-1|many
CSATLKNTEAFF
TGCAGTGCTACCCTGAAGAACACTGAAGCTTTCTTT
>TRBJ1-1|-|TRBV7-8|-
CASSSLLAGWGKAFF
TGTGCCAGCAGCTCACTACTAGCGGGCTGGGGGAAAGCTTTCTTT
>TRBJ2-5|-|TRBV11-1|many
CASSLMALVQETQYF
TGTGCCAGCAGCTTAATGGCGTTAGTACAAGAGACCCAGTACTTC
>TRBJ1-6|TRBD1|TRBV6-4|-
CASGTGGNNSPLHF
TGTGCCAGCGGGACAGGGGGCAATAATTCACCCCTCCACTTT
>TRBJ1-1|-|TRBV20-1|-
CSATRGGDTEAFF
TGCAGTGCCACTAGAGGGGGGGACACTGAAGCTTTCTTT
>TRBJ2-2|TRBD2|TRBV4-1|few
CASQAGANTGELFF
TGCGCCAGCCAAGCGGGAGCGAACACCGGGGAGCTGTTTTTT
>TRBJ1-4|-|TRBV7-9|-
CASSLALLEKLFF
TGTGCCAGCAGCTTAGCGCTACTAGAAAAACTGTTTTTT